The table lists the clone carrying this TCR beta chain with a few counts. Antigen: not known. Measured with immunoSEQ multiplex PCR; TCRdb has only the in-frame clones, and not every one. The table records roughly 110,000 clones, around nine tenths of them present only once. The data were obtained in a study of T cell responses to AZD1222 COVID-19 vaccine. Notes on the study in general: Close to half of all spike-specific TCRs reportedly target regions of the variants that are unmutated. The repertoires were collected only after the peak T cell response. Baseline seropositivity characterized only six or seven AZD1222 recipients. White British ancestry dominated among donors, who included more females, and clonal diversity was possibly underestimated.

Germline V CDR1 and CDR2: KGHDR, SFDVKD. The CDR3 runs to 15 residues. Trimming took 5 bases from V and 4 from J; bases not matched to a gene: 6. Here the sequenced sample was peripheral blood, taken 28 days after the second AZD1222 dose. The chain recombines TRBV24-1 with TRBJ1-2; 10 bases are a match to TRBD1. The TCR sequence derives from an adult who received the AZD1222 COVID-19 vaccine. The DNA for the CDR3 is TGTGCCACCAGTGGGCGGGACAGGGGCACCTATGGCTACACCTTC. Its translation is CATSGRDRGTYGYTF.